Following are 8 T cell receptor beta chains from one sample sequenced in a study of blood T cell repertoires in COVID-19. Data came from immunoSEQ multiplex PCR; TCRdb stores just in-frame clones and leaves some out. There are around 120,000 clones in the sample; about 80% occur only once, and approximately 4.2% lies in the top ten. The sample comprised peripheral blood. The receptors come from an elderly woman with acute or convalescent COVID-19.

About this clone itself: The junction and the germline gene differ at one end; a read error may be behind it. The J gene is TRBJ1-1, the V gene TRBV7-8; D is perhaps TRBD1 (5 bases). This CDR3 has 13 residues. Germline values: CDR1 SGHVS, CDR2 FQNEAQ. The DNA of the CDR3 is TGTGCCAGCAGCTTACGGGGGAACGCTGAAGCTTTCTTT. Amino acids: CASSLRGNAEAFF.

In regard to this clone: Other DNA sequences in the sample encode the same CDR3. The rearrangement uses TRBV29-1 and TRBJ1-2; 10 nucleotides agree with TRBD1. The J segment lost 4 bases and the V segment lost 7 bases, leaving 6 bases of the junction unmatched. CDR1 SQVTM and CDR2 ANQGSEA come from the germline V gene. This CDR3 spans 13 amino acids. The CDR3 reads CSAAGQGGYGYTF. The CDR3 region has the DNA TGCAGCGCCGCAGGACAGGGGGGCTATGGCTACACCTTC.

J is TRBJ2-3 and V is TRBV6-5; D gene uncertain. Germline lookup yields CDR1 MNHEY and CDR2 SVGAGI. Trimming took off 6 bases at V and 2 bases at J, with 9 bases between the two ends. The CDR3 has 13 amino acids. The CDR3, as DNA: TGTGCCAGCAGACCAACAGTCACAGATACGCAGTATTTT. Its translation is CASRPTVTDTQYF.

The rearrangement joins TRBV30 to TRBJ1-6; 7 bases agree with TRBD1. With 1 base clipped from V and 10 bases from J, the junction kept 13 bases outside the gene matches. The length of the CDR3 is 16 residues. Germline V gene data show CDR1 as GTSNPN and CDR2 as SVGIG (reference sequence). CDR3 DNA: TGTGCCTGGAGTGCAACGACAGGGATCAGTTACTCACCCCTCCACTTT. Protein: CAWSATTGISYSPLHF.

The V call is TRBV6-6, the J call TRBJ2-4; the D gene is possibly TRBD1 (6 bases). V was pared by 6 bases and J by 2 bases, with 11 bases between. CDR1 and CDR2 from the germline V gene are MNHNY and SVGAGI (reference sequence). The CDR3 is made up of 14 amino acids. The CDR3: CASRPQGSKNIQYF. Written as DNA, the CDR3 is TGTGCCAGCAGGCCACAGGGTTCCAAAAACATTCAGTACTTC.

Only one count was recorded for this clone. The chain combines TRBV11-2 with TRBJ2-6; D ambiguous. Germline V gives CDR1 SGHAT, CDR2 FQNNGV. The CDR3 sequence is 15 residues long. V gave up 4 bases and J gave up 0 bases, with 7 bases separating them. CDR3 nucleotide sequence: TGTGCCAGCAGCTCCCTTAGCTCTGGGGCCAACGTCCTGACTTTC. Protein sequence: CASSSLSSGANVLTF.

The chain uses TRBV12-3 or TRBV12-4 and TRBJ2-5; no firm D call. V lost 1 base and J lost 2, with 5 bases in between. The CDR3 loop spans 13 amino acids. CDR3 amino acids: CASSLGLQETQYF. CDR3 nucleotides: TGTGCCAGCAGTTTAGGACTTCAAGAGACCCAGTACTTC.

This chain joins TRBV5-8 and TRBJ2-3; 8 nucleotides align to TRBD1. This CDR3 spans 16 amino acids. Germline V CDR1 and CDR2: SGHTS, YDEGEE. V lost 2 bases to trimming and J lost 2 bases; unmatched junction nucleotides: 7. CDR3: CASSFRDRSFTDTQYF. In nucleotides, the CDR3 is TGTGCCAGCAGCTTCCGGGACAGGAGCTTCACAGATACGCAGTATTTT.